The sequence of this TCR beta chain was determined in a study of blood T cell repertoires in COVID-19. Across the whole study: The study drew acute and convalescent COVID-19 samples from the United States, Italy and Spain. Sources were T cells, B-cell-depleted T cells, or PBMCs; the material itself was cDNA or gDNA.

Germline CDR1 and CDR2: SGHRS and YFSETQ. The CDR3 runs 15 residues. V lost 0 bases and J lost 8; bases outside the gene matches: 7. Per the original data handling: Reference gene primer amplification in the assay estimated nucleated cell counts. Using immunoSEQ multiplex PCR, the repertoire was profiled, and TCRdb retains in-frame clones only, with some absent. For V, J and clone size, that table is used; D and trimming come from the DNA. The sample consists of some 110,000 clones, about 89% of them appearing once. The rearrangement links TRBV5-1 to TRBJ1-2; 10 nucleotides align to TRBD1. The sequence came from a middle-aged man with acute or convalescent COVID-19. Sequencing input: peripheral blood. The CDR3 is CASSLGDRGHGGYTF. The CDR3 DNA reads TGCGCCAGCAGCTTGGGGGACAGGGGACATGGAGGCTACACCTTC.